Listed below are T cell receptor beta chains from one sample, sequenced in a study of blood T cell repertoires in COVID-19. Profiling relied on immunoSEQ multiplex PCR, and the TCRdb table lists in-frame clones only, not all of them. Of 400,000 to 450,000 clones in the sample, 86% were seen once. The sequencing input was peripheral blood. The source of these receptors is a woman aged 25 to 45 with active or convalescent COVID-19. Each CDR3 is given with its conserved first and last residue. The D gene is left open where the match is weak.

CASSYSPGRIETQYF | 15 | TRBV6-5 | - | TRBJ2-5
CASSEALRLAGGSGELFF | 18 | TRBV2 | TRBD2 | TRBJ2-2
CASSGGTENSPLHF | 14 | TRBV9 | TRBD1 | TRBJ1-6
CASSLGRDYNEQFF | 14 | TRBV5-1 | - | TRBJ2-1
CASSPGQGAGGYTF | 14 | TRBV5-1 | TRBD1 | TRBJ1-2
CASSHLSGTGLDTQYF | 16 | TRBV11-2 | TRBD1 | TRBJ2-3
CASSQQGADEKLFF | 14 | TRBV5-1 | TRBD1 | TRBJ1-4
CASSGTIYGTDTQYF | 15 | TRBV2 | - | TRBJ2-3
CASSPRSGSGNTIYF | 15 | TRBV13 | - | TRBJ1-3
CASSQESVAMDIQYF | 15 | TRBV3-1/TRBV3-2 | - | TRBJ2-4
CASSLAGDTGELFF | 14 | TRBV27 | TRBD2 | TRBJ2-2
CASSDSNPSNGGARSPLHF | 19 | TRBV6-4 | - | TRBJ1-6
CATSVGGAVGGEQFF | 15 | TRBV24-1 | - | TRBJ2-1
CASSLSGTGNTGELFF | 16 | TRBV18 | TRBD1 | TRBJ2-2
CASSLGQGEAFF | 12 | TRBV5-1 | TRBD1 | TRBJ1-1
CASKTGAAAGELFF | 14 | TRBV3-1/TRBV3-2 | TRBD1 | TRBJ2-2
CASSYSGDGELFF | 13 | TRBV6-5 | - | TRBJ2-2
CASSRGQGRFNEKLFF | 16 | TRBV11-2 | TRBD1 | TRBJ1-4
CASSRGQYNEKLFF | 14 | TRBV3-1/TRBV3-2 | - | TRBJ1-4
CASSQLNQGVYEQYF | 15 | TRBV4-1 | TRBD1 | TRBJ2-7
CASSPPAPTGDIYGYTF | 17 | TRBV5-6 | TRBD1 | TRBJ1-2
CASSVGSGIFPHNEQFF | 17 | TRBV6-2/TRBV6-3 | TRBD2 | TRBJ2-1
CASTKGGQPQHF | 12 | TRBV7-2 | - | TRBJ1-5
CASSKGLAGGNNEQFF | 16 | TRBV18 | TRBD2 | TRBJ2-1
CASSQSSSDRVDEQYF | 16 | TRBV23-1 | TRBD1 | TRBJ2-7
CASSLAAGLMNTEAFF | 16 | TRBV7-2 | - | TRBJ1-1
CASSSAGGEKLFF | 13 | TRBV6-6 | - | TRBJ1-4
CAWSVPRIGDQPQHF | 15 | TRBV30 | - | TRBJ1-5
CATTPGVSYNEQFF | 14 | TRBV19 | - | TRBJ2-1
CASSLEQRFPTF | 12 | TRBV7-9 | - | TRBJ1-2
CASSIFVGEVNTEAFF | 16 | TRBV4-1 | - | TRBJ1-1
CASSELFRGDNYGYTF | 16 | TRBV6-1 | - | TRBJ1-2
CASSLLADTQYF | 12 | TRBV7-8 | - | TRBJ2-3